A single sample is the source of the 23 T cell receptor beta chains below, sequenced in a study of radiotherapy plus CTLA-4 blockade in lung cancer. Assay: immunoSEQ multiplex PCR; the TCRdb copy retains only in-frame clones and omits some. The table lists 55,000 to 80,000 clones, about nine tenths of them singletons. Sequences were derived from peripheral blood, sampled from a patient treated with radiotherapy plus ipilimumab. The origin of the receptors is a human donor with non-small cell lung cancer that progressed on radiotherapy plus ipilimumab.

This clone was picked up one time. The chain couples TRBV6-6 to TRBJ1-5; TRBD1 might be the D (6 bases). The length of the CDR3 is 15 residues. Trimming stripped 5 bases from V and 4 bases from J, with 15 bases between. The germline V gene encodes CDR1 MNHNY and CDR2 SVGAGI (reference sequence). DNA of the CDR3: TGTGCCAGCAGTGGTCCCGGACAGACTAATCAGCCCCAGCATTTT. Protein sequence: CASSGPGQTNQPQHF.

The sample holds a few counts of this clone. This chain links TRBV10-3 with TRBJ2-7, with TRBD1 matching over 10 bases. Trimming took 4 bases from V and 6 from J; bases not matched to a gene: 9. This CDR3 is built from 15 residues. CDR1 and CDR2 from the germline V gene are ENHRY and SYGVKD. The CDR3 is CAISGGQGGFTEQYF. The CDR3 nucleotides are TGTGCCATCAGTGGTGGACAGGGGGGTTTTACCGAGCAGTACTTC.

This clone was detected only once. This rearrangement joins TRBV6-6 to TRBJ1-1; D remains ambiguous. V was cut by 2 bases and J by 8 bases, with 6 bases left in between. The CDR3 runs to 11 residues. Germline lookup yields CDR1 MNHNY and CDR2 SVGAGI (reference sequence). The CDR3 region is CASSYAAEAFF. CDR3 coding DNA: TGTGCCAGCAGTTACGCGGCAGAAGCTTTCTTT.

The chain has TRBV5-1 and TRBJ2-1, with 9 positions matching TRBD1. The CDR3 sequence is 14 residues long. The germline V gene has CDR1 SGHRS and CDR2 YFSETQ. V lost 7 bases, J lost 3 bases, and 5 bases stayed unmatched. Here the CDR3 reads CASLTGGFYNEQFF. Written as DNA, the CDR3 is TGCGCCAGCCTCACAGGGGGCTTCTACAATGAGCAGTTCTTC.

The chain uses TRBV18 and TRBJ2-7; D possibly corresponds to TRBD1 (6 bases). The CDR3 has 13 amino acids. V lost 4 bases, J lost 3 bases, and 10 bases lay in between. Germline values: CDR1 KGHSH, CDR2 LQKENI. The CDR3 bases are TGTGCCAGCTCACGGGAACAGGGCTACGAGCAGTACGTC. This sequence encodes CASSREQGYEQYV.

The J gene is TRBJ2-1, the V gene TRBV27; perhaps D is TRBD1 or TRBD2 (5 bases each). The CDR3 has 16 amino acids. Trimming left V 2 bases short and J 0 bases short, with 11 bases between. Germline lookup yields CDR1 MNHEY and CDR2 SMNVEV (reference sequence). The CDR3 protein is CASSLRRDRSYNEQFF. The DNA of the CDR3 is TGTGCCAGCAGTTTACGTCGGGACCGCTCCTACAATGAGCAGTTCTTC.

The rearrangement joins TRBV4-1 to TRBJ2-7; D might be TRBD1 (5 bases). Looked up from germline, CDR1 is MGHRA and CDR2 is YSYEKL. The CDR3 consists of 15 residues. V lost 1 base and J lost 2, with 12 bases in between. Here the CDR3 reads CASSQAKLGPYEQYF. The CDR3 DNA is TGCGCCAGCAGCCAAGCCAAGTTGGGGCCCTACGAGCAGTACTTC.

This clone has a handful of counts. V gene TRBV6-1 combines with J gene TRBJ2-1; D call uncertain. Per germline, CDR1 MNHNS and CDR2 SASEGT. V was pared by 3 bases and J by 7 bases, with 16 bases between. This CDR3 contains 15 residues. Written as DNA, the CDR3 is TGTGCCAGCAGTGATTCGGCAATTTGGGGTAATGAGCAGTTCTTC. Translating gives CASSDSAIWGNEQFF.

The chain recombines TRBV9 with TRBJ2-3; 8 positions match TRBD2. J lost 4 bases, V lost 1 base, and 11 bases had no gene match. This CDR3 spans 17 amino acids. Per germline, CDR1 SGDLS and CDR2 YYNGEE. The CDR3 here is CASSVYDYAGGSDTQYF. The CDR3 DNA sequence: TGTGCCAGCAGCGTATACGACTATGCGGGAGGATCAGATACGCAGTATTTT.

CDR3: CASSLALFDSYQETQYF. As DNA, the CDR3 is TGTGCCAGCAGCTTAGCGCTGTTCGACAGCTATCAAGAGACCCAGTACTTC. This chain uses TRBV7-8 with TRBJ2-5; D may be TRBD1 (5 bases). V gave up 0 bases and J gave up 2 bases, with 16 bases separating them. Germline V gives CDR1 SGHVS, CDR2 FQNEAQ. The CDR3 has 17 residues.

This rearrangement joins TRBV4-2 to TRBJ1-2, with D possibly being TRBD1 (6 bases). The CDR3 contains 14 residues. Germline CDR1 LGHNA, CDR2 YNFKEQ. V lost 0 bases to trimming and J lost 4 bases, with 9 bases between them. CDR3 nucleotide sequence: TGTGCCAGCAGCCAAGATAGGGACATCTATGGCTACACCTTC. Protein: CASSQDRDIYGYTF.

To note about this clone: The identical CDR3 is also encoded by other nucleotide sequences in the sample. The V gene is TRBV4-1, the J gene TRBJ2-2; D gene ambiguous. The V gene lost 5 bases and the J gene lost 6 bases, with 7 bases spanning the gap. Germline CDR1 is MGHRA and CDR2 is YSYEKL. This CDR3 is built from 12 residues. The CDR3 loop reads CASSVGAGELFF. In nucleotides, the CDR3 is TGCGCCAGCAGCGTGGGCGCCGGGGAGCTGTTTTTT.

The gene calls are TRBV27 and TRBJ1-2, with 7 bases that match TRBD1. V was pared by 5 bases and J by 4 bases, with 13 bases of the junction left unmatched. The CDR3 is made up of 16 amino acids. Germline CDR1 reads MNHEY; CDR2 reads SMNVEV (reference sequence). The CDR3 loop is CASSTQRQGPPYGYTF. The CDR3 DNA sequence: TGTGCCAGCAGTACGCAACGACAGGGCCCCCCCTATGGCTACACCTTC.

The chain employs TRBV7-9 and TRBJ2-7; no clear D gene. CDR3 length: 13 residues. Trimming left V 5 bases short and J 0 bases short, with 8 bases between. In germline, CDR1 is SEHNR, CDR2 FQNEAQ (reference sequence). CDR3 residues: CASSETTSYEQYV. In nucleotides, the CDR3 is TGTGCCAGCAGCGAAACTACCTCCTACGAGCAGTACGTC.

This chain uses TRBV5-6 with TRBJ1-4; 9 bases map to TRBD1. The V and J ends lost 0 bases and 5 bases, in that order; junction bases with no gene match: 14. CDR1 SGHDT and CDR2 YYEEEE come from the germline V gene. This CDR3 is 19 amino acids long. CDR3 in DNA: TGTGCCAGCAGCTTGGAAACTTTGGACAGGGGACGGGCGAATGAAAAACTGTTTTTT. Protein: CASSLETLDRGRANEKLFF.

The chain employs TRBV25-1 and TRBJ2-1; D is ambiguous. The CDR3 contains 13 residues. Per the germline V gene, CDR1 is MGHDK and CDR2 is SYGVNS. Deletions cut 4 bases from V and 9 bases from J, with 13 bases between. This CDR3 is CASSVGLVGEQFF. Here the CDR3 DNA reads TGTGCCAGCAGTGTGGGATTAGTAGGTGAGCAGTTCTTC.

DNA of the CDR3: TGTGCCAGCTCACCTACGCTCGGGACTGAGCAGTTCTTC. Protein product: CASSPTLGTEQFF. The chain joins TRBV18 to TRBJ2-1; D may correspond to TRBD1 or TRBD2 (5 bases each). The length of the CDR3 is 13 residues. Germline V gene lookup returns CDR1 KGHSH and CDR2 LQKENI. Trimming removed 3 bases from V and 9 bases from J, with 12 bases in between. Supplemented by reference TRBV18 and TRBJ2-1, the full variable domain reads NAGVMQNPRHLVRRRGQEARLRCSPMKGHSHVYWYRQLPEEGLKFMVYLQKENIIDESGMPKERFSAEFPKEGPSILRIQQVVRGDSAAYFCASSPTLGTEQFFGPGTRLTVL.

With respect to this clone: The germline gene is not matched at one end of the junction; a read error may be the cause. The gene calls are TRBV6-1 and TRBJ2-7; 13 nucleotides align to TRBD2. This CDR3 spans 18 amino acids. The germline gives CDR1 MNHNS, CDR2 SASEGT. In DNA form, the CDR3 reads TGTGCCAGCAGTGAAGCGGGAGGGGGACTAGCGGGAAACTACGGGCAGTACTTC. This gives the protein CASSEAGGGLAGNYGQYF.

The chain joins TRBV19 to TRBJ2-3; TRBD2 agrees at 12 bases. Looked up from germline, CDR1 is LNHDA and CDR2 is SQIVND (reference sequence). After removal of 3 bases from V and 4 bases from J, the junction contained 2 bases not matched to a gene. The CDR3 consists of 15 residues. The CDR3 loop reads CASSMTSGSADTQYF. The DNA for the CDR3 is TGTGCCAGTAGTATGACTAGCGGGAGTGCAGATACGCAGTATTTT.

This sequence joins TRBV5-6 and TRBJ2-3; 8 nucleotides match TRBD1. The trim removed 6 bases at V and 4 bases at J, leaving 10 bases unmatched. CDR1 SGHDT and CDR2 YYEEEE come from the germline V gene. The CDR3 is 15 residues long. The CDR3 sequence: CASIMGQAQADTQYF. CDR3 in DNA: TGTGCCAGCATCATGGGACAGGCCCAAGCAGATACGCAGTATTTT.

The CDR3 reads CASSYRQATNEKLFF. As DNA, the CDR3 is TGTGCCAGCAGCTACCGACAGGCAACTAATGAAAAACTGTTTTTT. The V gene is TRBV11-2, the J gene TRBJ1-4; the D gene is possibly TRBD1 (6 bases). The V gene's germline CDR1 is SGHAT and CDR2 FQNNGV. This CDR3 spans 15 amino acids. V lost 4 bases to trimming and J lost 0 bases, with 9 bases between them.

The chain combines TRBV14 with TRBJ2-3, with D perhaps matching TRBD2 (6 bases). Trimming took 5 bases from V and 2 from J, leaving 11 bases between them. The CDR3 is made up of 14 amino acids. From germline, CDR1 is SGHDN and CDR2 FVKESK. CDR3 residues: CASSKGTDTDTQYF. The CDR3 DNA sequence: TGTGCCAGCAGCAAGGGGACTGACACAGATACGCAGTATTTT.

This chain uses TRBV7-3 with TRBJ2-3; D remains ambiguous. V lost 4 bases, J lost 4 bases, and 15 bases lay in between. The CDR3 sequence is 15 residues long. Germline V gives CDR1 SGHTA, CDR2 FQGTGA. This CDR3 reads CASSSTSRSADTQYF. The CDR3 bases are TGTGCCAGCAGCTCAACCTCCCGTTCGGCAGATACGCAGTATTTT.